In its sample, the clone carrying this T cell receptor (beta chain) was seen once. The sample has other DNA sequences that encode this CDR3 too. These data come from a study of blood T cell repertoires in COVID-19. Clones were sequenced by immunoSEQ multiplex PCR, and TCRdb holds only the in-frame ones, with some missing. The sample includes about 210,000 clones, under 95% of them seen just once. Sequencing input: peripheral blood. The receptor's source is a man between 25 and 39 years old with acute or convalescent COVID-19.

The CDR3 loop is CASRPGQSYEQYF. CDR3 in DNA: TGTGCCAGCAGGCCCGGACAGTCCTACGAGCAGTACTTC. The chain has TRBV28 and TRBJ2-7; weak D call: TRBD1 (6 bases). V lost 6 bases, J lost 1 base, and 10 bases lay in between. The CDR3 consists of 13 residues. Germline V CDR1 and CDR2: MDHEN, SYDVKM.